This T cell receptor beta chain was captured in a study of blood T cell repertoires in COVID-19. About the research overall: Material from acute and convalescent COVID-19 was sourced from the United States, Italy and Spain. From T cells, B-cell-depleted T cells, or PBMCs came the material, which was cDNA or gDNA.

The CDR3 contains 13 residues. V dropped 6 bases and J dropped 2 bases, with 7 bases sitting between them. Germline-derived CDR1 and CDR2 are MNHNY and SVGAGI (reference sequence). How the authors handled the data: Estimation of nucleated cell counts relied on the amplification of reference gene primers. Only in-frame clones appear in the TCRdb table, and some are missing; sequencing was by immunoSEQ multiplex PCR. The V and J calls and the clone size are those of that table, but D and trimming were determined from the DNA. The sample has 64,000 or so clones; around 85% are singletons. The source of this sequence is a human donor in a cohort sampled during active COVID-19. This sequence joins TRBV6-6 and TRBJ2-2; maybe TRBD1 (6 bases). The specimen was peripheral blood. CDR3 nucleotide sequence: TGTGCCAGCAGGGACAGCAACACCGGGGAGCTGTTTTTT. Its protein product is CASRDSNTGELFF.